Reported below is one T cell receptor (beta chain). Its target is not known. The authors obtained approximately 2.2 micrograms of genomic DNA from cryopreserved PBMCs for TCR beta libraries. The sample originates from a study of cytotoxic CD8 clonotypes in ibrutinib-treated CLL. Repertoires were generated with immunoSEQ multiplex PCR, while TCRdb's copy carries only in-frame clones and drops some. The sample yields approximately 97,000 clones, approximately 71% seen once. Study-level results: Few clonotypes were public, and these shrank or held steady under treatment.

The clonotype comes from a human donor with chronic lymphocytic leukemia. The specimen was PBMCs, collected after 24 months of ibrutinib treatment.

The CDR3 DNA is TGTGCCAGCAGGCCCCCGGTGAACACTGAAGCTTTCTTT. As protein: CASRPPVNTEAFF. The rearrangement joins TRBV6-1 to TRBJ1-1; D not resolved. The germline V gene has CDR1 MNHNS and CDR2 SASEGT. The CDR3 is 13 amino acids. V was clipped by 6 bases and J by 0 bases, with 8 bases between them.